This T cell receptor (beta chain) was obtained from a study of cytomegalovirus exposure and HLA in healthy donors. Whole-study findings and limits: A few CMV-associated chains were confirmed in vitro to be specific for CMV antigens. There were under 200 TCR beta chains listed as cytomegalovirus-associated. Cytomegalovirus status was reportedly diagnosed by the classifier with high specificity and sensitivity.

The repertoire was sequenced with immunoSEQ multiplex PCR; TCRdb's copy has only in-frame clones and lacks some. The repertoire consists of about 400,000 clones, with 80% to 90% occurring once and the leading ten covering roughly 0.75%. The CDR3 runs to 17 residues. Per the germline V gene, CDR1 is SEHNR and CDR2 is FQNEAQ (reference sequence). The V end lost 3 bases, the J end lost 3 bases, and 18 bases lay between the germline ends. With regard to this clone: Its target is unknown.

The donors formed part of the approximately 120-subject validation cohort, distinct from the roughly 730-subject first cohort. The TCR comes from a woman under 30 in good health and CMV-seronegative. Material for sequencing was PBMCs. J is TRBJ1-5 and V is TRBV7-9, with a possible D match to TRBD1 (6 bases). In DNA, the CDR3 is TGTGCCAGCAGCTTCGGGGAAACAGGGCGATTCAATCAGCCCCAGCATTTT. This codes for CASSFGETGRFNQPQHF.